This TCR beta chain is from a study of blood T cells in healthy people across ages. The CDR3 length is 15 residues. Germline lookup yields CDR1 ENHRY and CDR2 SYGVKD. Unmatched junction bases numbered 4, after V lost 6 bases and J lost 0 bases. PCR was performed a second time for about 7 to 12 cycles using a sample-barcoded 5' primer and a J-beta primer mix. Each cDNA molecule was tagged by a template-switch adaptor with 12 random nucleotides. TCRdb independently ran MiXCR on the 5' RACE reads; one entry per CDR3 protein. The repertoire holds more than 1 million distinct CDR3 sequences, with around 45% as singletons. This clonotype was counted only a few times.

Sequencing input: blood. This receptor was identified in a woman in her fifties or sixties in good health. V is TRBV10-3 and J is TRBJ2-1; 8 bases fit TRBD1. The CDR3 DNA reads TGTGCCATCAGCCCAGGGGGCATCTCCTACAATGAGCAGTTCTTC. It yields the protein CAISPGGISYNEQFF.